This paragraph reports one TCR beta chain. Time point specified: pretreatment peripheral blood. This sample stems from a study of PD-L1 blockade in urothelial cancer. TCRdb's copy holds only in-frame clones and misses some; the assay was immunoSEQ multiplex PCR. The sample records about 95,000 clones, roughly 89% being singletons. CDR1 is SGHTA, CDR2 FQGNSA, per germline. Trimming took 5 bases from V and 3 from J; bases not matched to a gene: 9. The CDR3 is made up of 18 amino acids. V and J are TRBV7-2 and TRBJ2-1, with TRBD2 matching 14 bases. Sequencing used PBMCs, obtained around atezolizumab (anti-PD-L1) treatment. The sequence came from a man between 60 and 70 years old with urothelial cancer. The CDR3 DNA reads TGTGCCAGCAGCCCAGAAGGACTAGCGGGGGGCATCTACAATGAGCAGTTCTTC. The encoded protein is CASSPEGLAGGIYNEQFF. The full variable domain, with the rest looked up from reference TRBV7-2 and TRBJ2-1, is GAGVSQSPSNKVTEKGKDVELRCDPISGHTALYWYRQSLGQGLEFLIYFQGNSAPDKSGLPSDRFSAERTGGSVSTLTIQRTQQEDSAVYLCASSPEGLAGGIYNEQFFGPGTRLTVL.